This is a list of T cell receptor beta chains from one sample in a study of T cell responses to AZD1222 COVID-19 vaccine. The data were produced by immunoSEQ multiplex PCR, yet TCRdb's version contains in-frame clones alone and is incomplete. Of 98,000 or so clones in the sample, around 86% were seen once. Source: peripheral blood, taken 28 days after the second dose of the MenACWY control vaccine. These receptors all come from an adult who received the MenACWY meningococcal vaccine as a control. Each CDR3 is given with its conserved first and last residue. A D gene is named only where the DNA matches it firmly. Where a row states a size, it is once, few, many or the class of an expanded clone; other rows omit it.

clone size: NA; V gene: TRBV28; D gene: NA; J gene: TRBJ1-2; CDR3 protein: CASQRMGNYGYTF; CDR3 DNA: TGTGCCAGCCAACGTATGGGTAACTATGGCTACACCTTC
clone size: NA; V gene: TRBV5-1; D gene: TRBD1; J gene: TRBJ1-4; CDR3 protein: CASSGDPLDREGEKLFF; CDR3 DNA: TGCGCCAGCAGCGGGGATCCCCTGGACAGGGAGGGTGAAAAACTGTTTTTT
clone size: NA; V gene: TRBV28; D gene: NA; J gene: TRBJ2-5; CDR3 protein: CASSPLRGQETQYF; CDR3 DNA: TGTGCCAGCAGTCCACTTAGGGGCCAAGAGACCCAGTACTTC
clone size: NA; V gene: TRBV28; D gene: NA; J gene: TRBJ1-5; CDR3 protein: CASSLFIRGSHNQPQHF; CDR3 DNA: TGTGCCAGCAGTTTATTTATCAGGGGTTCCCACAATCAGCCCCAGCATTTT
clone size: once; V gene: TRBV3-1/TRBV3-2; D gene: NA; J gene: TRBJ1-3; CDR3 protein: CASSQDGNTIYF; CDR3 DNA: TGTGCCAGCAGCCAAGATGGAAACACCATATATTTT
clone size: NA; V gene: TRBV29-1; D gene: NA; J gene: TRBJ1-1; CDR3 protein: CSGVTGTNTEAFF; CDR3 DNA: TGCAGCGGAGTAACAGGGACGAACACTGAAGCTTTCTTT
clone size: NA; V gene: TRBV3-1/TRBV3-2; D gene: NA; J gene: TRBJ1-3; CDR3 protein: CASSQDWGGGAGNTIYF; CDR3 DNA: TGTGCCAGCAGCCAAGATTGGGGAGGGGGAGCAGGAAACACCATATATTTT
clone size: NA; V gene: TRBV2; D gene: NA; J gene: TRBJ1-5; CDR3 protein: CASSSGQLSNQPQHF; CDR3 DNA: TGTGCCAGCAGTTCCGGACAGTTAAGCAATCAGCCCCAGCATTTT
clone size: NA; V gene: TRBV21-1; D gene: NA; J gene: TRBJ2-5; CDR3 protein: CASSKCRGYQETQYF; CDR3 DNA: TGTGCCAGCAGCAAATGTCGTGGTTACCAAGAGACCCAGTACTTC
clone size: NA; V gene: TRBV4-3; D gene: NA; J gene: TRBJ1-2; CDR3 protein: CASSPEGRRGYTF; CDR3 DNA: TGCGCCAGCAGCCCCGAAGGGCGAAGGGGCTACACCTTC
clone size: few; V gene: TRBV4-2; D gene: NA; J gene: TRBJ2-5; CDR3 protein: CASSQGAVGETQYF; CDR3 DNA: TGTGCCAGCAGCCAAGGGGCAGTCGGTGAGACCCAGTACTTC
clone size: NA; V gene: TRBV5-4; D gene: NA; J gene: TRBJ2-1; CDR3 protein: CASSLAGGGGNEQFF; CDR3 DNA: TGTGCCAGCAGCTTGGCCGGGGGCGGGGGCAATGAGCAGTTCTTC
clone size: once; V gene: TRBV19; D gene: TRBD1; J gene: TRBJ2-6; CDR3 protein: CASSPRQGASGANVLTF; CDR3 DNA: TGTGCCAGTAGCCCGAGACAGGGGGCCTCTGGGGCCAACGTCCTGACTTTC
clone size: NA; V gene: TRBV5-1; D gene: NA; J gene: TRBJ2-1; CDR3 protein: CASSLAPGFSYNEQFF; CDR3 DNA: TGCGCCAGCAGCTTGGCACCGGGATTCTCCTACAATGAGCAGTTCTTC
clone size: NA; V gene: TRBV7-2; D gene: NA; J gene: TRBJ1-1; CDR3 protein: CASSLSFGTPFAGAFF; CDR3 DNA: TGTGCCAGCAGCTTAAGTTTTGGGACACCCTTTGCTGGAGCTTTCTTT
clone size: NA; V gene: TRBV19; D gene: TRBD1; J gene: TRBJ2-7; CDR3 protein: CASSEQGSSYEQYF; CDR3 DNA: TGTGCCAGTAGCGAACAGGGGTCCTCCTACGAGCAGTACTTC
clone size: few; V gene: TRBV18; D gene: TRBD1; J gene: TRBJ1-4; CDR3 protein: CASSLQPGQRAEKLFF; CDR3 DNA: TGTGCCAGCTCACTTCAGCCGGGACAGCGGGCCGAAAAACTGTTTTTT
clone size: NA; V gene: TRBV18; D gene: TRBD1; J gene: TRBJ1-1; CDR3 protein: CASSPGTGTEAFF; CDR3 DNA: TGTGCCAGCTCACCCGGGACAGGCACTGAAGCTTTCTTT
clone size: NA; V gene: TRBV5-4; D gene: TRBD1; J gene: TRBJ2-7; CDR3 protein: CASSPRTGAYEQYF; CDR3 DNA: TGTGCCAGCAGCCCCCGGACAGGGGCCTACGAGCAGTACTTC
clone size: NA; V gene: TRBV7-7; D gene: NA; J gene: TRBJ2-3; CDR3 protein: CASSSYSTDTQYF; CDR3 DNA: TGTGCCAGCTCAAGTTACAGCACAGATACGCAGTATTTT
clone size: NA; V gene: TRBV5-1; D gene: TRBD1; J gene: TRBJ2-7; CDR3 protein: CASSIRGQGIEQYF; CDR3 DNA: TGCGCCAGCAGCATCAGGGGACAGGGAATCGAGCAGTACTTC
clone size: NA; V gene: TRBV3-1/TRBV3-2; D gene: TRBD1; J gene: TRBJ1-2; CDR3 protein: CASSQVARDRVPFLNGYTF; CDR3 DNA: TGTGCCAGCAGCCAAGTGGCCAGGGACAGGGTCCCCTTTTTGAATGGCTACACCTTC
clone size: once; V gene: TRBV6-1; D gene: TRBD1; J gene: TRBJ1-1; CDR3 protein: CASSEALTGNTEAFF; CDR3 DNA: TGTGCCAGCAGTGAAGCCCTGACAGGGAATACTGAAGCTTTCTTT
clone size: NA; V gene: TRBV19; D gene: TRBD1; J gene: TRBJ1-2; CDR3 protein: CASSIAGQSYGYTF; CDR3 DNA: TGTGCCAGTAGTATAGCGGGACAGAGCTATGGCTACACCTTC
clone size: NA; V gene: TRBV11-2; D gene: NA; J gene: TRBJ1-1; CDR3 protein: CASHEGHAMNTEAFF; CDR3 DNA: TGTGCCAGCCACGAGGGACACGCGATGAACACTGAAGCTTTCTTT
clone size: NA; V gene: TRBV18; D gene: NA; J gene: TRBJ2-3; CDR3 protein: CASSTGQGRSTDTQYF; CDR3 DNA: TGTGCCAGCTCAACCGGGCAGGGGCGAAGCACAGATACGCAGTATTTT
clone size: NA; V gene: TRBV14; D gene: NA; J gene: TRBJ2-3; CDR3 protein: CASSQVPGVGTDTQYF; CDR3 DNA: TGTGCCAGCAGCCAAGTGCCAGGGGTGGGCACAGATACGCAGTATTTT
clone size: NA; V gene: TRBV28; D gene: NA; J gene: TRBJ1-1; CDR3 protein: CASSLKSFANTEAFF; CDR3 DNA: TGTGCCAGCAGTTTGAAAAGCTTTGCAAACACTGAAGCTTTCTTT
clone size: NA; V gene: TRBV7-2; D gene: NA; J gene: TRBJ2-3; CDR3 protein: CASSLAIALGFEGTQYF; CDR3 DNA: TGTGCCAGCAGCTTAGCGATTGCCCTCGGGTTTGAGGGTACGCAGTATTTT
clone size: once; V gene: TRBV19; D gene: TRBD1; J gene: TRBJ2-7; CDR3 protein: CASSSLDREEQYF; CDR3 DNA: TGTGCCAGTAGTTCGTTGGACAGGGAAGAGCAGTACTTC
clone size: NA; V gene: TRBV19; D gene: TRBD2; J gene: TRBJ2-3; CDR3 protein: CASSVRTSGGPDTQYF; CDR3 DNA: TGTGCCAGTAGTGTGCGGACTAGCGGGGGTCCAGATACGCAGTATTTT
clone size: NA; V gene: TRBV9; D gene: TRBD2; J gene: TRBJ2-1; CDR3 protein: CASSVAPSGSYNEQFF; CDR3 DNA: TGTGCCAGCAGCGTAGCCCCTAGCGGCTCCTACAATGAGCAGTTCTTC
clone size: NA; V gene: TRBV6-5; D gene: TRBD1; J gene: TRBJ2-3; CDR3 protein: CASSYSGTVTDTQYF; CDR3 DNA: TGTGCCAGCAGTTACTCCGGGACAGTCACAGATACGCAGTATTTT
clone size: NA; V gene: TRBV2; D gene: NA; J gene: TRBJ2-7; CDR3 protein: CASSGWADLEQYF; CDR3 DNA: TGTGCCAGCAGTGGGTGGGCAGACCTCGAGCAGTACTTC
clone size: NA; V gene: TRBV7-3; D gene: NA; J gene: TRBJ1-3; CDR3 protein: CASSPGTGGNTIYF; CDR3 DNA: TGTGCCAGCAGCCCCGGGACGGGAGGAAACACCATATATTTT